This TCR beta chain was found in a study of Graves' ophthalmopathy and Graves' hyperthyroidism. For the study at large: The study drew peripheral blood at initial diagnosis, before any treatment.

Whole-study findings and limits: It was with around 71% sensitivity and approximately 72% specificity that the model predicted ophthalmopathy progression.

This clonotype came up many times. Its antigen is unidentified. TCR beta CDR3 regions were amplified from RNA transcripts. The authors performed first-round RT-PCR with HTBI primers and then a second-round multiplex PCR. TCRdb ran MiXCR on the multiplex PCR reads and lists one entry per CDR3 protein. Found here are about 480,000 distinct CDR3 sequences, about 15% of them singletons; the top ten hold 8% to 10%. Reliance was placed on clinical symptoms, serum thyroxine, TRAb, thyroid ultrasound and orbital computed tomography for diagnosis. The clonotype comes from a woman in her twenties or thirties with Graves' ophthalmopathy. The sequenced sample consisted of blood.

Written as DNA, the CDR3 is TGCGCCAGCAGCCTCGCGAGGGGAGATCAGAACGAGCAGTACTTC. As protein: CASSLARGDQNEQYF. This chain links TRBV5-1 with TRBJ2-7; D assignment may be TRBD1 or TRBD2 (5 bases each). Germline loops: CDR1 SGHRS, CDR2 YFSETQ. The CDR3 is 15 residues long. V was trimmed by 4 bases and J by 5 bases, leaving 19 bases between them. Full variable domain (outside the CDR3, taken from reference TRBV5-1 and TRBJ2-7): KAGVTQTPRYLIKTRGQQVTLSCSPISGHRSVSWYQQTPGQGLQFLFEYFSETQRNKGNFPGRFSGRQFSNSRSEMNVSTLELGDSALYLCASSLARGDQNEQYFGPGTRLTVT.